The rows below give T cell receptor beta chains drawn from one sample of a study of T cell responses to AZD1222 COVID-19 vaccine. The method was immunoSEQ multiplex PCR; TCRdb's version includes in-frame clones alone and lacks a portion of them. The sample lists about 140,000 clones; around 93% were seen once. This sample comprised peripheral blood, obtained on day 0 of AZD1222 vaccination. Receptor source: an adult in good health. Both conserved end residues are part of each CDR3. Fields, in order: D gene, V gene, J gene, clone size, CDR3 DNA, CDR3 protein. A D gene is named only where the DNA matches it firmly. Size is omitted from some rows. Given values are once, few, many or a class for expanded clones.

D gene: TRBD1
V gene: TRBV5-6
J gene: TRBJ2-7
clone size: NA
CDR3 DNA: TGTGCCAGCAGCTTGACGGACAGGGGCGAGCAGTACTTC
CDR3 protein: CASSLTDRGEQYF

D gene: NA
V gene: TRBV10-3
J gene: TRBJ2-7
clone size: NA
CDR3 DNA: TGTGCCATCAGTGAGTCTTTGGACGAGCAGTACTTC
CDR3 protein: CAISESLDEQYF

D gene: TRBD1
V gene: TRBV2
J gene: TRBJ2-6
clone size: NA
CDR3 DNA: TGTGCCAGCAGTGGAACAGGGGTTGGGGCCAACGTCCTGACTTTC
CDR3 protein: CASSGTGVGANVLTF

D gene: NA
V gene: TRBV5-1
J gene: TRBJ2-2
clone size: NA
CDR3 DNA: TGCGCCAGCACTGATAGTGGGCCGACCACCGGGGAGCTGTTTTTT
CDR3 protein: CASTDSGPTTGELFF

D gene: NA
V gene: TRBV5-4
J gene: TRBJ2-3
clone size: NA
CDR3 DNA: TGTGCCAGCAGCTTAGGGGGAAGCACAGATACGCAGTATTTT
CDR3 protein: CASSLGGSTDTQYF

D gene: TRBD1
V gene: TRBV30
J gene: TRBJ2-7
clone size: NA
CDR3 DNA: TGTGCCTGGAGTCCCGGACAGGGCTACGAGCAGTACTTC
CDR3 protein: CAWSPGQGYEQYF

D gene: NA
V gene: TRBV5-8
J gene: TRBJ1-1
clone size: NA
CDR3 DNA: TGTGCCAGCAGCCGCAGGGGCGGCACTGAAGCTTTCTTT
CDR3 protein: CASSRRGGTEAFF

D gene: NA
V gene: TRBV7-6
J gene: TRBJ1-3
clone size: NA
CDR3 DNA: TGTGCCAGCAGCTTAGGGGGTGTGTCTGGAAACACCATATATTTT
CDR3 protein: CASSLGGVSGNTIYF

D gene: NA
V gene: TRBV18
J gene: TRBJ1-1
clone size: NA
CDR3 DNA: TGTGCCAGCTCACCACCGAGGGCGGGGATGAACACTGAAGCTTTCTTT
CDR3 protein: CASSPPRAGMNTEAFF

D gene: TRBD1
V gene: TRBV7-8
J gene: TRBJ1-5
clone size: once
CDR3 DNA: TGTGCCAGCAGCTTCGTTCGACAGGGGGGGGTTGGCAATCAGCCCCAGCATTTT
CDR3 protein: CASSFVRQGGVGNQPQHF

D gene: TRBD1
V gene: TRBV11-2
J gene: TRBJ1-5
clone size: NA
CDR3 DNA: TGTGCCAGCAGCTTAGATGCAGGTTGGGGGCCGGGACAGGGAAATCAGCCCCAGCATTTT
CDR3 protein: CASSLDAGWGPGQGNQPQHF

D gene: TRBD2
V gene: TRBV7-8
J gene: TRBJ2-2
clone size: NA
CDR3 DNA: TGTGCCAGCAGCCCGGGACTAGCGGTGAACACCGGGGAGCTGTTTTTT
CDR3 protein: CASSPGLAVNTGELFF

D gene: TRBD1
V gene: TRBV5-6
J gene: TRBJ1-1
clone size: NA
CDR3 DNA: TGTGCCAGCAGCTACGAACCTCAGGGGGCTAACACTGAAGCTTTCTTT
CDR3 protein: CASSYEPQGANTEAFF

D gene: NA
V gene: TRBV13
J gene: TRBJ1-2
clone size: NA
CDR3 DNA: TGTGCCAGCAGCACGCGAGGGAGCTATGGCTACACCTTC
CDR3 protein: CASSTRGSYGYTF

D gene: NA
V gene: TRBV5-6
J gene: TRBJ2-7
clone size: few
CDR3 DNA: TGTGCCAGCAGCTTGGAGGGTGGTCCAACCGACGAGCAGTACTTC
CDR3 protein: CASSLEGGPTDEQYF

D gene: NA
V gene: TRBV5-4
J gene: TRBJ2-6
clone size: NA
CDR3 DNA: TGTGCCAGCAGCCTAGACACCTCTGGGGCCAACGTCCTGACTTTC
CDR3 protein: CASSLDTSGANVLTF

D gene: NA
V gene: TRBV4-1
J gene: TRBJ2-6
clone size: once
CDR3 DNA: TGCGCCAGCAGCCCCCCCCAAACTGGGGCCAACGTCCTGACTTTC
CDR3 protein: CASSPPQTGANVLTF

D gene: NA
V gene: TRBV14
J gene: TRBJ2-2
clone size: NA
CDR3 DNA: TGTGCCAGCAGCCAAGTCGGGACCGGGGAGCTGTTTTTT
CDR3 protein: CASSQVGTGELFF

D gene: NA
V gene: TRBV6-5
J gene: TRBJ2-5
clone size: once
CDR3 DNA: TGTGCCAGCAGTTACTCGGCTAGCAGCGAGACCCAGTACTTC
CDR3 protein: CASSYSASSETQYF

D gene: TRBD1
V gene: TRBV10-3
J gene: TRBJ2-7
clone size: NA
CDR3 DNA: TGTGCCATCAGAGAGACAGGGGGGTACGAGCAGTACTTC
CDR3 protein: CAIRETGGYEQYF

D gene: NA
V gene: TRBV15
J gene: TRBJ1-2
clone size: NA
CDR3 DNA: TGTGCCACCAGCAGAGATCGGGACTATGGCTACACCTTC
CDR3 protein: CATSRDRDYGYTF

D gene: TRBD1
V gene: TRBV19
J gene: TRBJ2-7
clone size: NA
CDR3 DNA: TGTGCCAGTACCCCAGGGACAGGAGTCTCCTACGAGCAGTACTTC
CDR3 protein: CASTPGTGVSYEQYF

D gene: TRBD2
V gene: TRBV7-2
J gene: TRBJ2-7
clone size: NA
CDR3 DNA: TGTGCCAGCAGCTCCAGCTTTGGCGGGAGCAACGAGCAGTACTTC
CDR3 protein: CASSSSFGGSNEQYF

D gene: NA
V gene: TRBV7-7
J gene: TRBJ2-1
clone size: NA
CDR3 DNA: TGTGCTAGCAGCCCGGGGATACATAATGAGCAGTTCTTC
CDR3 protein: CASSPGIHNEQFF

D gene: NA
V gene: TRBV5-1
J gene: TRBJ1-1
clone size: NA
CDR3 DNA: TGCGCCAGCAGCCCGGGGGGGACGGACCTTGAAACTTTCTTT
CDR3 protein: CASSPGGTDLETFF

D gene: NA
V gene: TRBV12-3/TRBV12-4
J gene: TRBJ2-7
clone size: NA
CDR3 DNA: TGTGCCAGCAGTGTCGGGGTCGGGGAGCAGTACTTC
CDR3 protein: CASSVGVGEQYF

D gene: NA
V gene: TRBV5-6
J gene: TRBJ2-7
clone size: NA
CDR3 DNA: TGTGCCAGCAGCTACCCGGGACACTTTGGCGACGAGCAGTACTTC
CDR3 protein: CASSYPGHFGDEQYF

D gene: NA
V gene: TRBV27
J gene: TRBJ2-2
clone size: NA
CDR3 DNA: TGTGCCAGCAGTTTACCCGCTCCCCCCCCCGGGGAGCTGTTTTTT
CDR3 protein: CASSLPAPPPGELFF

D gene: NA
V gene: TRBV19
J gene: TRBJ1-1
clone size: NA
CDR3 DNA: TGTGCCAGTACCCGAGGGGCAGCGGGAGCTTTCTTT
CDR3 protein: CASTRGAAGAFF

D gene: TRBD2
V gene: TRBV4-3
J gene: TRBJ2-2
clone size: NA
CDR3 DNA: TGCGCCAGCAGCCAGGATCTAGCGGGGGGGCCGAACACCGGGGAGCTGTTTTTT
CDR3 protein: CASSQDLAGGPNTGELFF

D gene: NA
V gene: TRBV7-6
J gene: TRBJ2-2
clone size: NA
CDR3 DNA: TGTGCCAGCAGCCCAGGGTGGGGGTCGAGGACCGGGGAGCTGTTTTTT
CDR3 protein: CASSPGWGSRTGELFF

D gene: TRBD1
V gene: TRBV5-6
J gene: TRBJ2-7
clone size: NA
CDR3 DNA: TGTGCCAGCAGCCGGACAGGGGAATCCTACGAGCAGTACTTC
CDR3 protein: CASSRTGESYEQYF

D gene: TRBD1
V gene: TRBV19
J gene: TRBJ2-5
clone size: NA
CDR3 DNA: TGTGCCAGTAGTCCAACACAGACAGGGAGAGAGACCCAGTACTTC
CDR3 protein: CASSPTQTGRETQYF

D gene: NA
V gene: TRBV2
J gene: TRBJ2-1
clone size: NA
CDR3 DNA: TGTGCCAGCAGTGAACCCAGGAGCTCCTACAATGAGCAGTTCTTC
CDR3 protein: CASSEPRSSYNEQFF

D gene: NA
V gene: TRBV27
J gene: TRBJ2-7
clone size: NA
CDR3 DNA: TGTGCCAGCAGTAGGGCCCTTGAGAACTACGAGCAGTACTTC
CDR3 protein: CASSRALENYEQYF

D gene: TRBD1
V gene: TRBV6-2/TRBV6-3
J gene: TRBJ2-5
clone size: NA
CDR3 DNA: TGTGCCAGCAGCCGGACAGGCGAGACCCAGTACTTC
CDR3 protein: CASSRTGETQYF